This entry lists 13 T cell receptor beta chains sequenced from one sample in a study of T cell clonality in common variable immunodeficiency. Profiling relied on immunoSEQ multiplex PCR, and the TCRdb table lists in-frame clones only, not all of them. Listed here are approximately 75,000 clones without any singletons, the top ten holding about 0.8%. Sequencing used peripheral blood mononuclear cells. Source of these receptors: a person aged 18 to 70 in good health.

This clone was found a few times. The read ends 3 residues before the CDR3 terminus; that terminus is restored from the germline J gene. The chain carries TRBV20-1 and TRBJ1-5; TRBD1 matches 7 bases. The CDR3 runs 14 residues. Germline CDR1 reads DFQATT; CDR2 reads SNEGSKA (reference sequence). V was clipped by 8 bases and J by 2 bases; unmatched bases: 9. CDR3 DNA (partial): TGCAGTTCTACACGGGACAGTGGCAATCAGCCC. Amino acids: CSSTRDSGNQP. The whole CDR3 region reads CSSTRDSGNQPQHF.

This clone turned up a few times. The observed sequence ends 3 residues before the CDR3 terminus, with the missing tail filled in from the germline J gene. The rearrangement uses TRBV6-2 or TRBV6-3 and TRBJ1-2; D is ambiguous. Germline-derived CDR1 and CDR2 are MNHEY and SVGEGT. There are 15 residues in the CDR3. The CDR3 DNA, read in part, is TGTGCCAGCAGTACACGGACTAGCGGGAAGAACGAC. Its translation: CASSTRTSGKND. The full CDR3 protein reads CASSTRTSGKNDYTF.

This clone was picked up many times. The CDR3 protein is CSAVRKGASYSNQPQHF. The CDR3 bases that were read are TGCAGTGCGGTCAGGAAGGGGGCTTCCTATAGCAATCAGCCC. This chain joins TRBV20-1 and TRBJ1-5, with 7 bases identical to TRBD1. The read ends 3 residues shy of where the CDR3 ends; the end is completed using the germline J gene. The germline CDR1 and CDR2 sequences are DFQATT and SNEGSKA (reference sequence). The trim removed 6 bases at V and 0 bases at J, leaving 14 bases unmatched. The CDR3 spans 17 residues.

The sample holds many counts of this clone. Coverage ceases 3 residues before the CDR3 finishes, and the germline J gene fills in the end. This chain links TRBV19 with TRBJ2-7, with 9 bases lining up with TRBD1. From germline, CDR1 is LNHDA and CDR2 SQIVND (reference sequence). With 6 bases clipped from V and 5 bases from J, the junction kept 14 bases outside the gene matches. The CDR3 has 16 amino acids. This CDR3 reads CASSGDRGSRIDEQYF. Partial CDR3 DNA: TGTGCCAGTAGCGGCGACAGGGGGAGTAGAATTGACGAG.

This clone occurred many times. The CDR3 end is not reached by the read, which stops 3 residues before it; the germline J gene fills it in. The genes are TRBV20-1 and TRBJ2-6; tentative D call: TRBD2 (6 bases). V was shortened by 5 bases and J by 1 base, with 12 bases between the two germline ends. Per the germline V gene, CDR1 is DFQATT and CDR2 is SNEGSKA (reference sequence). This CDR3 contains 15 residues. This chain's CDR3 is CSALAGGSGANVLTF. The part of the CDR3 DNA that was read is TGCAGTGCTCTAGCCGGGGGTTCTGGGGCCAACGTC.

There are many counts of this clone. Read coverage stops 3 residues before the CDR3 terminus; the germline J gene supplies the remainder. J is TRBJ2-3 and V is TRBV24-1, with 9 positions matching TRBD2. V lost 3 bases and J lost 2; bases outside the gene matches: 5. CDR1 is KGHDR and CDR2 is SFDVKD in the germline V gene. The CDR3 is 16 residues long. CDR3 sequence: CATSDRAGGPTDTQYF. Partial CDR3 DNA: TGTGCCACCAGTGATCGAGCGGGAGGTCCCACAGATACG.

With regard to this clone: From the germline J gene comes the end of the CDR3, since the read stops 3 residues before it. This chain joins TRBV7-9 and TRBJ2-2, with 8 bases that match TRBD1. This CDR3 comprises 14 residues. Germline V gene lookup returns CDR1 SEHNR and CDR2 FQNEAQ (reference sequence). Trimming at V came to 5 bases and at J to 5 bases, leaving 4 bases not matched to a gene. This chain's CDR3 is CASSPDRATGELFF. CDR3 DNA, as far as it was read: TGTGCCAGCAGCCCGGACAGGGCGACCGGGGAG.

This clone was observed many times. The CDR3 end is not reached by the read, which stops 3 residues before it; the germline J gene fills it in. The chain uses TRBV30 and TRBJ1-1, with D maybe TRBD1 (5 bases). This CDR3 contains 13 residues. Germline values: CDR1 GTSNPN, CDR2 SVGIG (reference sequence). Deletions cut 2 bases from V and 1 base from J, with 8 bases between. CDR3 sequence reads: CAWSLGRNTEAFF. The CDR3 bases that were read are TGTGCCTGGAGTTTGGGGCGGAACACTGAA.

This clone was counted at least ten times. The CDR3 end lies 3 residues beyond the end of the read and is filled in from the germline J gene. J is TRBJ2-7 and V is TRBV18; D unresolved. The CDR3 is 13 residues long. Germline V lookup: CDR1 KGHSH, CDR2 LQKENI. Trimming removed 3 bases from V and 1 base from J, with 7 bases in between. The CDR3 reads CASSPSGSYEQYF. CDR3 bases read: TGTGCCAGCTCACCTTCGGGTTCCTACGAG.

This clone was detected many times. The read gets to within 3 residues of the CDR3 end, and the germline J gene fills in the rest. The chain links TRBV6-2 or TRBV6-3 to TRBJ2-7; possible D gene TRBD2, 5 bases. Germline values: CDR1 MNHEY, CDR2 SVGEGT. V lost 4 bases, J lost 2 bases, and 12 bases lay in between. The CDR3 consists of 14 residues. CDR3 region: CASSSGSRPYEQYF. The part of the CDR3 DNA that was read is TGTGCCAGCAGTTCGGGGTCCCGTCCCTACGAG.

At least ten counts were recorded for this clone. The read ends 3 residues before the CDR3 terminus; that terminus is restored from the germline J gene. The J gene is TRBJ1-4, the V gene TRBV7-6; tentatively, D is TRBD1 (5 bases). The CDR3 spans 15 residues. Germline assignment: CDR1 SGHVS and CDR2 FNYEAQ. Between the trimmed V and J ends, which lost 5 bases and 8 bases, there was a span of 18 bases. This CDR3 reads CASSPGGDLVEKLFF. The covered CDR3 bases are TGTGCCAGCAGCCCGGGGGGGGATCTGGTAGAAAAA.

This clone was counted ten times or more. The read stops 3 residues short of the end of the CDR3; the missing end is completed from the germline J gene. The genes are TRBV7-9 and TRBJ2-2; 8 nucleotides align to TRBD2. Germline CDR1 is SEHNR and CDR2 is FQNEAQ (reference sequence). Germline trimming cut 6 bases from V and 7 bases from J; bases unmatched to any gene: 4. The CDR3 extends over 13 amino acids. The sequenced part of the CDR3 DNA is TGTGCCAGCAGACGGACTAGCTTCGGGGAG. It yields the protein CASRRTSFGE. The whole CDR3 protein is CASRRTSFGELFF.

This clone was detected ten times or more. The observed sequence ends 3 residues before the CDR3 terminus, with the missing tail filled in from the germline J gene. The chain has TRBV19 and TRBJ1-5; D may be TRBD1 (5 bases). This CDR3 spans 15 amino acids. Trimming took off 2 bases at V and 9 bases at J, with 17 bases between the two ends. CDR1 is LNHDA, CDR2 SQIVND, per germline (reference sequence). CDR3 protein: CASSIPSSLGGPQHF. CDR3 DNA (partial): TGTGCCAGTAGTATACCCTCGAGTTTGGGGGGGCCC.